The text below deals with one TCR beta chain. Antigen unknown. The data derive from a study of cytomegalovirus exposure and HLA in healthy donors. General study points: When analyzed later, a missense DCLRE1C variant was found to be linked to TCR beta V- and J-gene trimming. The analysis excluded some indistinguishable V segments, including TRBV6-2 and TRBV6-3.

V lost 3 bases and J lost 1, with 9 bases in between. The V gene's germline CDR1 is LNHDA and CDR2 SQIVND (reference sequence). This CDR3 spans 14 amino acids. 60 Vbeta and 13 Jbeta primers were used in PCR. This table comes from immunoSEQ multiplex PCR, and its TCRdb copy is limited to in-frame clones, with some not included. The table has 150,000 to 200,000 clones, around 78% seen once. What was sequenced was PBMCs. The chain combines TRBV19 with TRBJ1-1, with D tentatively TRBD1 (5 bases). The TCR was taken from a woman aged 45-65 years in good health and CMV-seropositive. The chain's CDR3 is CASSIRTSNTEAFF. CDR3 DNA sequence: TGTGCCAGTAGTATCCGGACATCGAACACTGAAGCTTTCTTT.